The present TCR beta chain was sequenced within a study of T cells in Graves' hyperthyroidism and ophthalmopathy. Study context: Peripheral blood was obtained at initial diagnosis, preceding any treatment. Study observations and caveats: Ophthalmopathy, as predicted by the model, came a median around 7 months after the prediction. Clonotypes that were expanded in thyroid above 0.001 mostly appeared in blood too.

This clonotype was found many times. Its antigen is unidentified. There were TCR beta CDR3 regions amplified from RNA transcripts. HTBI primers were the set used in a first-round RT-PCR of the TCR CDR3. TCRdb re-called the multiplex PCR reads with MiXCR, one entry per CDR3 protein. The sample records hundreds of thousands of distinct CDR3 sequences, 12% to 15% being singletons. With 3 bases clipped from V and 4 bases from J, the junction kept 10 bases outside the gene matches. The CDR3 length is 16 residues. The receptor comes from a woman between 18 and 29 years old with Graves' hyperthyroidism. What was sequenced was blood. The chain carries TRBV12-3 or TRBV12-4 and TRBJ2-7, with TRBD2 matching over 9 bases. This chain's CDR3 is CASSFPLGTSYYEQYF. The CDR3 bases are TGTGCCAGCAGTTTCCCTTTGGGGACTAGCTATTACGAGCAGTACTTC.